The present T cell receptor beta chain was sequenced within a study of blood T cells in healthy people across ages. Each donor's blood draw was roughly 10 milliliters of peripheral blood. Total RNA extraction produced at least 5.5 micrograms (per sample) for the study. CDR3 length equals 15 residues. The V and J ends lost 0 bases and 0 bases respectively, with 7 bases between them. Germline CDR1 reads LGHDT; CDR2 reads YNNKEL (reference sequence). A second PCR, run for roughly 7 to 11 cycles, used a sample-barcoded 5' primer plus a J-beta primer mix. TCRdb reprocessed the 5' RACE reads with MiXCR, giving one entry per CDR3 protein. The top ten clones hold 15% of a sample with approximately 700,000 distinct CDR3 sequences, about 30% of them seen once.

Sequenced sample: blood. The chain carries TRBV3-1 and TRBJ2-3, with D maybe TRBD1 (5 bases). This receptor was identified in an elderly woman in good health. The CDR3 DNA reads as TGTGCCAGCAGCCAAGACGACAGCAGCACAGATACGCAGTATTTT. Protein: CASSQDDSSTDTQYF.